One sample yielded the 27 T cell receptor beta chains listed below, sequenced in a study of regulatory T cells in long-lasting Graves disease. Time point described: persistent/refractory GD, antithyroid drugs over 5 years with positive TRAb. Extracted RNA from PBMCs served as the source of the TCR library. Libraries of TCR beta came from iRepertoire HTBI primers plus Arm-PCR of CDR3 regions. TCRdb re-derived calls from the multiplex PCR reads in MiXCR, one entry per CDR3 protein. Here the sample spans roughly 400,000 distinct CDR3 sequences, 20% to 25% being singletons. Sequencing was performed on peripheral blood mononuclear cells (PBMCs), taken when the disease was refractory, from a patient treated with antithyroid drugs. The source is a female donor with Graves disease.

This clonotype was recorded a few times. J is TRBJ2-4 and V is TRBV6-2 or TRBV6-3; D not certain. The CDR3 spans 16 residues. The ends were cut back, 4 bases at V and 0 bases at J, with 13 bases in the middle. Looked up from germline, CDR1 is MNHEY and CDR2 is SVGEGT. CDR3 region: CASSFDRSSAKNIQYF. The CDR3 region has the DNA TGTGCCAGCAGTTTTGATCGATCCTCAGCCAAAAACATTCAGTACTTC.

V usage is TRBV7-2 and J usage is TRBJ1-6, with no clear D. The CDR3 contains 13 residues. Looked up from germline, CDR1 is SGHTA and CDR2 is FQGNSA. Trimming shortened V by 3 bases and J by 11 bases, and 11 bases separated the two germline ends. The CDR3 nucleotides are TGTGCCAGCAGCTTTCCGCACATGACACCCCTCCACTTT. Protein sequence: CASSFPHMTPLHF.

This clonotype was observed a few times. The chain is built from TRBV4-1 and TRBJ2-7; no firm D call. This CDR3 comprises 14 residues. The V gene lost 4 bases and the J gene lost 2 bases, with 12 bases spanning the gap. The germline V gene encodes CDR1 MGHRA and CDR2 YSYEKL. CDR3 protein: CASSRAPGPYEQYF. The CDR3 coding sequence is TGCGCCAGCAGCCGGGCCCCCGGGCCCTACGAGCAGTACTTC.

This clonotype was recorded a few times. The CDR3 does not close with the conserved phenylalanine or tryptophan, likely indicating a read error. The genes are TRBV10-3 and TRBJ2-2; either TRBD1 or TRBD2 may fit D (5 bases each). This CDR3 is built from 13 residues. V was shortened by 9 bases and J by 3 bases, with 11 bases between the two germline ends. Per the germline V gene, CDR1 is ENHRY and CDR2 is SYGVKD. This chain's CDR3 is CAMGEWDTGELFC. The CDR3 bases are TGTGCCATGGGGGAATGGGACACCGGGGAGCTGTTTTGT.

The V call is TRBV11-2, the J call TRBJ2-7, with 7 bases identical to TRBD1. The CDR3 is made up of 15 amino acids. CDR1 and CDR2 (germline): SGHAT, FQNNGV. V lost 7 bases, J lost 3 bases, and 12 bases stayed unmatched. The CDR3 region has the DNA TGTGCCAGCACCCCCGGACAGGCGGATTACTACGAGCAGTACTTC. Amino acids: CASTPGQADYYEQYF.

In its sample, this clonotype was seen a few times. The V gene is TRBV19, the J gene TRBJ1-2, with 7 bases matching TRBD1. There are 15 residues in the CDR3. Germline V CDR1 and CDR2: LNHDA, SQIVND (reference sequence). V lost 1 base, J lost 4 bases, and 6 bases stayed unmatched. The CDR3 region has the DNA TGTGCCAGTAGTATAGGGGGACAGAGGAGCTATGGCTACACCTTC. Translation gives CASSIGGQRSYGYTF. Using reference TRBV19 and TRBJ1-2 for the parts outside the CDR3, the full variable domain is DGGITQSPKYLFRKEGQNVTLSCEQNLNHDAMYWYRQDPGQGLRLIYYSQIVNDFQKGDIAEGYSVSREKKESFPLTVTSAQKNPTAFYLCASSIGGQRSYGYTFGSGTRLTVV.

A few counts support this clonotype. The CDR3 DNA sequence: TGTGCCAGCAGCCCAGGCCCTGGGGGGTTGTACGAGCAGTACTTC. This sequence encodes CASSPGPGGLYEQYF. This sequence joins TRBV3-1 and TRBJ2-7; D possibly corresponds to TRBD2 (6 bases). The length of the CDR3 is 15 residues. Looked up from germline, CDR1 is LGHDT and CDR2 is YNNKEL (reference sequence). The V end was cut by 4 bases, the J end by 4 bases, with 17 bases between.

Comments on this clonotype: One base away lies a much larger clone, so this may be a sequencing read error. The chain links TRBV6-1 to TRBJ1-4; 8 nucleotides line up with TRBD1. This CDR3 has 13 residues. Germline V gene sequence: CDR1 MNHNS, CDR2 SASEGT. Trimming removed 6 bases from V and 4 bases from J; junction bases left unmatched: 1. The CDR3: CASRTGDNEKLFF. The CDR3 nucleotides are TGTGCCAGCAGGACAGGGGATAATGAAAAACTGTTTTTT.

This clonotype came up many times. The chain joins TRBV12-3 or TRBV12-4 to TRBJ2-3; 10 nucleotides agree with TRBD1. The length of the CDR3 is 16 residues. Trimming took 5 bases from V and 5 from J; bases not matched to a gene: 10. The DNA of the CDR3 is TGTGCCAGCAGTCGTAGACAGGGGGCGGCCCTAGATACGCAGTATTTT. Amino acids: CASSRRQGAALDTQYF.

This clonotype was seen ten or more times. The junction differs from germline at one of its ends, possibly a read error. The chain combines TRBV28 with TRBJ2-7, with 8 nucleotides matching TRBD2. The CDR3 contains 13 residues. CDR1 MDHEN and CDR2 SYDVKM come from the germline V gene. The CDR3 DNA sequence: TGTGCCAGCAGTTTAGAGGTAGCGGGAAGGGTGTCGTTC. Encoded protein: CASSLEVAGRVSF.

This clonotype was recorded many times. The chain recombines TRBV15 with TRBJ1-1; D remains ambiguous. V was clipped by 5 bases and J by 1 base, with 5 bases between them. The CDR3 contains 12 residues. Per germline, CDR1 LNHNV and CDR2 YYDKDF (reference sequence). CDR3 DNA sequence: TGTGCCACCAGCGCAGCGAACACTGAAGCTTTCTTT. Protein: CATSAANTEAFF.

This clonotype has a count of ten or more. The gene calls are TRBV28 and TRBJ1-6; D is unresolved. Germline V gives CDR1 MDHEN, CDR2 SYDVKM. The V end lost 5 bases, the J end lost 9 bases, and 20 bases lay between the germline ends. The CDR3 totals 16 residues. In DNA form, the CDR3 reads TGTGCCAGCAGTAATACGGGTGGAAGCTCGGGTTCACCCCTCCACTTT. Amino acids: CASSNTGGSSGSPLHF.

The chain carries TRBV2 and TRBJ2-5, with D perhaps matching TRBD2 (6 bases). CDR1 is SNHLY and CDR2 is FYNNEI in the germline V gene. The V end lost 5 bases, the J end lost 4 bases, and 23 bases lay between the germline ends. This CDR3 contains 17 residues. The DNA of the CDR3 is TGTGCCAGCAGTTACGAAGGAGGGAGGCCAGCCGGAGAGACCCAGTACTTC. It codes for CASSYEGGRPAGETQYF.

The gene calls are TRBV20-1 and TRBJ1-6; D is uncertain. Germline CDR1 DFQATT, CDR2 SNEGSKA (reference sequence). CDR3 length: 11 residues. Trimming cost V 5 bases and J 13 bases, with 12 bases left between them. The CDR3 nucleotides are TGCAGTGCTTCGGACTCGTGGCCCCTCCACTTT. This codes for CSASDSWPLHF.

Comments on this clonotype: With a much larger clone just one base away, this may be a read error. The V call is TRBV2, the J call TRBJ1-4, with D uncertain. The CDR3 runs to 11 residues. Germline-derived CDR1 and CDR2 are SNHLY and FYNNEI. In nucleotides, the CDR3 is TGTGCCAGCGTTTTTAATGGAAAACTGTTTTTT. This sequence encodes CASVFNGKLFF.

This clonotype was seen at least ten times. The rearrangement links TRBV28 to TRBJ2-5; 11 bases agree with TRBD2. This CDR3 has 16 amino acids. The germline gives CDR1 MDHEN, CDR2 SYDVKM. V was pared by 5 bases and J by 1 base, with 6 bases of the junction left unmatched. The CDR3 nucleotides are TGTGCCAGCAGTCCGGGACTAGCGGCCGGCCAAGAGACCCAGTACTTC. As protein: CASSPGLAAGQETQYF.

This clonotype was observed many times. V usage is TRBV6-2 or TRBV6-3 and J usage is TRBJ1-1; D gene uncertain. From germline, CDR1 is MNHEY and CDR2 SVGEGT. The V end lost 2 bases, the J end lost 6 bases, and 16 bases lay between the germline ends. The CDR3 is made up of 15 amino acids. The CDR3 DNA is TGTGCCAGCAGTTACGGTACAGCCCGTAGACCTGAAGCTTTCTTT. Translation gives CASSYGTARRPEAFF.

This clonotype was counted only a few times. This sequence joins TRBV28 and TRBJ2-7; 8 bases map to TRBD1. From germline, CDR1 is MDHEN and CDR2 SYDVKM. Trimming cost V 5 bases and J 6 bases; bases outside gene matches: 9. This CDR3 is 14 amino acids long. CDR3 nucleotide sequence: TGTGCCAGCAGTACCTACAGGGGGGTGGGCGAGCAGTACTTC. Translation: CASSTYRGVGEQYF.

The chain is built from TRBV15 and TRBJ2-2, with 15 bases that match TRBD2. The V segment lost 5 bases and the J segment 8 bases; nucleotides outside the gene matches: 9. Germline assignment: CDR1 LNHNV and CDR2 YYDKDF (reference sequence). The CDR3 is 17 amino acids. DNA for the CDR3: TGTGCCACCAGCCCACACTGGACTAGCGGGAGGGAGGGGGAGCTGTTTTTT. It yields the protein CATSPHWTSGREGELFF.

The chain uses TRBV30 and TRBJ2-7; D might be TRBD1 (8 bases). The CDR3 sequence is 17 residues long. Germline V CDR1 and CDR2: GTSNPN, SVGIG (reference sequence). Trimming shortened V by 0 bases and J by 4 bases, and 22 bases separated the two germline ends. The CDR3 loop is CAWSVQGGKFNLYEQYF. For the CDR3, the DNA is TGTGCCTGGAGTGTACAGGGGGGGAAGTTCAACTTATACGAGCAGTACTTC. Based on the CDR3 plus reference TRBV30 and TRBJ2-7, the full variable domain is SQTIHQWPATLVQPVGSPLSLECTVEGTSNPNLYWYRQAAGRGLQLLFYSVGIGQISSEVPQNLSASRPQDRQFILSSKKLLLSDSGFYLCAWSVQGGKFNLYEQYFGPGTRLTVT.

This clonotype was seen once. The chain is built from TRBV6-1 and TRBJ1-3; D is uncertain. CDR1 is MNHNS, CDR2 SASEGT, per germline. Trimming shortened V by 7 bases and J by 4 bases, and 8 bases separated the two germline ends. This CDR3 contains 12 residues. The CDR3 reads CASTTGGNTIYF. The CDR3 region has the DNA TGTGCCAGCACCACGGGAGGAAACACCATATATTTT.

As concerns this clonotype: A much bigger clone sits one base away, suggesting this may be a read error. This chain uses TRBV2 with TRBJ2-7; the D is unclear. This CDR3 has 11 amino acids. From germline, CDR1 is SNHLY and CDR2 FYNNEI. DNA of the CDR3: TGTGCCAGCAATGAATTTGACGAGCAGTACTTC. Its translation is CASNEFDEQYF.

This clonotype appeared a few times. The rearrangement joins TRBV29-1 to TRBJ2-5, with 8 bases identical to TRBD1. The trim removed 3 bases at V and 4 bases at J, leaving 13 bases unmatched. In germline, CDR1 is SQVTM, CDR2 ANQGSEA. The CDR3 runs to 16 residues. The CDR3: CSVDMFGQGASETQYF. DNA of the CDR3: TGCAGCGTTGATATGTTTGGGCAGGGGGCATCAGAGACCCAGTACTTC.

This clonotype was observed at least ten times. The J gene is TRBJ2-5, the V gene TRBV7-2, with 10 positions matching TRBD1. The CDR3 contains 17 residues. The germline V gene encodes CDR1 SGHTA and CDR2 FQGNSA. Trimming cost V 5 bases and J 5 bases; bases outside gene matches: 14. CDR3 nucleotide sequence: TGTGCCAGCAGCCTCCGATGGGCCGGGACAGGGGATGAGACCCAGTACTTC. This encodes CASSLRWAGTGDETQYF.

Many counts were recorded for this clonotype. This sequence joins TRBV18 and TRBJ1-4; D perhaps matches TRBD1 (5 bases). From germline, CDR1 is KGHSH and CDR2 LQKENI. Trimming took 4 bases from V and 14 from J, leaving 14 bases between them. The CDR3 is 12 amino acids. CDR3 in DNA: TGTGCCAGCTCACTGCGGGACGATGAGCTGTTTTTT. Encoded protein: CASSLRDDELFF.

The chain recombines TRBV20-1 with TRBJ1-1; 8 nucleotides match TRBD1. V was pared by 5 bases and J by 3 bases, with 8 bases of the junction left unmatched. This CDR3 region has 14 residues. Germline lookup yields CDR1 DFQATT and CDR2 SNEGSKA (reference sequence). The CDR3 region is CSAPTQGAHTEAFF. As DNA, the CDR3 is TGCAGTGCTCCAACCCAGGGGGCGCACACTGAAGCTTTCTTT.

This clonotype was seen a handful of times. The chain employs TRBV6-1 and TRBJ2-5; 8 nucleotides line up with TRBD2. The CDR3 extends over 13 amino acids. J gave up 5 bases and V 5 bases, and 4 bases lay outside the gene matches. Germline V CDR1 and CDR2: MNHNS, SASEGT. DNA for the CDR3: TGTGCCAGCAGTCTACGGGAGGGTGAGACCCAGTACTTC. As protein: CASSLREGETQYF.